Listed here are 6 T cell receptor beta chains from one sample, sequenced in a study of T cells in localized non-small cell lung cancer. Repertoires were generated with immunoSEQ multiplex PCR, while TCRdb's copy carries only in-frame clones and drops some. Of some 36,000 clones listed, 70% to 90% are singletons. Sequences were derived from peripheral blood mononuclear cells, sampled before any cancer treatment. Source of these receptors: a male donor at least 60 years old with stage II lung adenocarcinoma.

J is TRBJ2-1 and V is TRBV7-7; no definite D call. CDR1 and CDR2 (germline): SSHAT, FNYEAQ (reference sequence). Trimming left V 0 bases short and J 10 bases short, with 25 bases between. This CDR3 is built from 18 residues. The CDR3, as DNA: TGTGCCAGCAGCTTAGCGCTCGCCCGAGACTCCCGTAGTTCGGAGCAGTTCTTC. Amino acid sequence: CASSLALARDSRSSEQFF.

The genes are TRBV5-1 and TRBJ2-7; D ambiguous. The CDR3 runs to 13 residues. Germline V gene sequence: CDR1 SGHRS, CDR2 YFSETQ. V lost 0 bases and J 2 bases, leaving 6 bases between the germline ends. The CDR3 loop is CASSLGPPYEQYF. The CDR3 bases are TGCGCCAGCAGCTTGGGCCCACCCTACGAGCAGTACTTC.

The chain links TRBV28 to TRBJ2-3; TRBD1 matches 8 bases. There are 14 residues in the CDR3. V was pared by 6 bases and J by 8 bases, with 10 bases of the junction left unmatched. Germline CDR1 MDHEN, CDR2 SYDVKM. In nucleotides, the CDR3 is TGTGCCAGCAGGCCCGGACAGGGTACGAGTACGCAGTATTTT. Its translation: CASRPGQGTSTQYF.

This rearrangement joins TRBV6-1 to TRBJ1-1, with D perhaps matching TRBD1 (6 bases). CDR3 size: 17 residues. Per the germline V gene, CDR1 is MNHNS and CDR2 is SASEGT. Trimming cost V 0 bases and J 6 bases, with 20 bases left between them. The CDR3 is CASSEAQGSHLGAEAFF. Written as DNA, the CDR3 is TGTGCCAGCAGTGAAGCCCAGGGGTCGCATTTAGGCGCTGAAGCTTTCTTT.

This chain joins TRBV19 and TRBJ1-5, with D hard to call. Per the germline V gene, CDR1 is LNHDA and CDR2 is SQIVND (reference sequence). The CDR3 runs to 15 residues. The V gene lost 7 bases and the J gene lost 0 bases, with 13 bases spanning the gap. The CDR3 coding sequence is TGTGCCAGTAAGCGAGAAGCTTATAGCAATCAGCCCCAGCATTTT. It translates to CASKREAYSNQPQHF.

J is TRBJ2-1 and V is TRBV6-7; 9 positions agree with TRBD2. TRBV6-7 is noted as an ORF with a role that remains uncertain. The CDR3 is 16 amino acids. J was trimmed by 7 bases and V by 6 bases; bases with no gene match: 13. Written as DNA, the CDR3 is TGTGCCAGCAGAGACGGAGGGGCGGGAGGGCTTAATGAGCAGTTCTTC. It encodes CASRDGGAGGLNEQFF.